The sequence of this T cell receptor beta chain was determined in a study of CD8+CD57+ T cells in acquired aplastic anemia. Flow cytometry had shown expanded CD8+CD57+ cells in the patients chosen for sequencing. Prior therapy had not been administered to any patient at the time of blood sampling. Genomic DNA templated the TCR beta VDJ and CDR3 profiling. TCRdb re-analysed the reads in MiXCR, keeping a single row per CDR3 protein. The sample lists some 120,000 distinct CDR3 sequences, about 40% occurring once. CDR1 is MDHEN, CDR2 SYDVKM, per germline. The junction had 8 bases not matched to a gene; V was cut back by 10 bases and J by 1 base. The CDR3 has 14 amino acids.

The sequence derives from a human donor with aplastic anemia. The chain couples TRBV28 to TRBJ1-1, with 8 bases fitting TRBD1. Sequenced sample: sorted CD4+, CD8+, or CD8+CD57+ T cells (not recorded which) from PBMCs. The CDR3 is CATRTGTGNTEAFF. The CDR3, as DNA: TGTGCCACCCGAACCGGGACAGGGAACACTGAAGCTTTCTTT.